Listed below are T cell receptor beta chains from one sample, sequenced in a study of CD8 T cells in ankylosing spondylitis. TCRdb re-called the 5' RACE reads through MiXCR, storing one row per CDR3 protein. The sample carries fewer than 400,000 distinct CDR3 sequences, around 8% recorded once. The sequenced sample consisted of blood, either unsorted or a sorted T cell fraction (not recorded which). These receptors were taken from a male donor with ankylosing spondylitis. CDR3s include the opening cysteine and the closing phenylalanine or tryptophan. D genes are given only for firm matches. A clone size is listed for some rows: how often the clone was seen (once, few, many), or a class if it is expanded.

j_call: TRBJ1-5; d_call: -; clone_size: few; v_call: TRBV2; cdr3_nt: TGTGCCAGCAGTGAGGGTGCTGGCAATCAGCCCCAGCATTTT; cdr3_aa: CASSEGAGNQPQHF
j_call: TRBJ2-3; d_call: -; clone_size: -; v_call: TRBV28; cdr3_nt: TGTGCCAGCAGGGGCTACAGGGCAGATACGCAGTATTTT; cdr3_aa: CASRGYRADTQYF
j_call: TRBJ2-3; d_call: -; clone_size: -; v_call: TRBV29-1; cdr3_nt: TGCAGCGTCCCACCTCTAACGGGAGTAACGACAGATACGCAGTATTTT; cdr3_aa: CSVPPLTGVTTDTQYF
j_call: TRBJ2-3; d_call: -; clone_size: -; v_call: TRBV3-1; cdr3_nt: TGTGCCAGCAGCCAAGACGCACCCGGAATCACAGATACGCAGTATTTT; cdr3_aa: CASSQDAPGITDTQYF
j_call: TRBJ2-3; d_call: TRBD2; clone_size: -; v_call: TRBV4-1; cdr3_nt: TGCGCCAGCAGCCAAGGATTAAGCGGGAGTGGAACAGATACGCAGTATTTT; cdr3_aa: CASSQGLSGSGTDTQYF
j_call: TRBJ2-3; d_call: -; clone_size: many; v_call: TRBV27; cdr3_nt: TGTGCCAGCACGGGACCAGATACGCAGTATTTT; cdr3_aa: CASTGPDTQYF
j_call: TRBJ1-2; d_call: -; clone_size: -; v_call: TRBV6-4; cdr3_nt: TGTGCCAGCAGTGACAATGGTTTTTATGGCTACACCTTC; cdr3_aa: CASSDNGFYGYTF
j_call: TRBJ1-1; d_call: TRBD1; clone_size: -; v_call: TRBV10-2; cdr3_nt: TGCGCCAGCAGTGGGCTAGGGGGCAGCATGAGGGGCACTGAAGCTTTCTTT; cdr3_aa: CASSGLGGSMRGTEAFF
j_call: TRBJ2-7; d_call: TRBD1; clone_size: many; v_call: TRBV29-1; cdr3_nt: TGCAGCGTGAACAGGGGCAGTTCCTACGAGCAGTACTTC; cdr3_aa: CSVNRGSSYEQYF
j_call: TRBJ2-7; d_call: TRBD2; clone_size: many; v_call: TRBV5-1; cdr3_nt: TGTGCCAGCAGCCTGGGGACTAGCGGAATATACGAGCAGTACTTC; cdr3_aa: CASSLGTSGIYEQYF
j_call: TRBJ2-5; d_call: TRBD1; clone_size: -; v_call: TRBV12-3/TRBV12-4; cdr3_nt: TGTGCCAGCAGTGATACTACCGGGACAGGAATTCGAGGGACCCAGTACTTC; cdr3_aa: CASSDTTGTGIRGTQYF
j_call: TRBJ2-1; d_call: -; clone_size: few; v_call: TRBV20-1; cdr3_nt: TGCAGTGCTAGAGATTTGCGGTGGAATGAGCAGTTCTTC; cdr3_aa: CSARDLRWNEQFF
j_call: TRBJ2-4; d_call: TRBD1; clone_size: few; v_call: TRBV20-1; cdr3_nt: TGCAGTGCTGAGGACAGGCAAAAAAACATTCAGTACTTC; cdr3_aa: CSAEDRQKNIQYF
j_call: TRBJ1-5; d_call: -; clone_size: few; v_call: TRBV4-3; cdr3_nt: TGCGCCAGCAGCCAGGGACATCCCAATCAGCCCCAGCATTTT; cdr3_aa: CASSQGHPNQPQHF
j_call: TRBJ2-5; d_call: TRBD2; clone_size: -; v_call: TRBV9; cdr3_nt: TGTGCCAGCAGCCCCGGGGGGGCGGCGGAGACCCAGTACTTC; cdr3_aa: CASSPGGAAETQYF
j_call: TRBJ2-7; d_call: -; clone_size: -; v_call: TRBV2; cdr3_nt: TGTGCCAGCAGTCCCATTTCGGGGCGAGGCAATTACGAGCAGTACTTC; cdr3_aa: CASSPISGRGNYEQYF
j_call: TRBJ1-1; d_call: -; clone_size: -; v_call: TRBV3-1; cdr3_nt: TGTGCCAGCAGCCAATCATCCGGCACAGGGGAAGCTTTCTTT; cdr3_aa: CASSQSSGTGEAFF
j_call: TRBJ2-7; d_call: -; clone_size: once; v_call: TRBV5-1; cdr3_nt: TGCGCCAGCAGCTTGGAGCCTTTGTCCTACGAGCAGTACTTC; cdr3_aa: CASSLEPLSYEQYF
j_call: TRBJ2-3; d_call: -; clone_size: many; v_call: TRBV10-3; cdr3_nt: TGTGCCATCAGAGCCGGGGGCACAGATACGCAGTATTTT; cdr3_aa: CAIRAGGTDTQYF
j_call: TRBJ1-1; d_call: -; clone_size: -; v_call: TRBV18; cdr3_nt: TGTGCCAGCTCACCACTGCTAGTGAACACTGAAGCTTTCTTT; cdr3_aa: CASSPLLVNTEAFF
j_call: TRBJ2-2; d_call: TRBD2; clone_size: -; v_call: TRBV29-1; cdr3_nt: TGCAGCGCCATAGGACTAGCGGGCACCGGGGAGCTGTTTTTT; cdr3_aa: CSAIGLAGTGELFF
j_call: TRBJ2-1; d_call: -; clone_size: few; v_call: TRBV7-8; cdr3_nt: TGTGCCAGCAGCTGGGACTACAATGAGCAGTTCTTC; cdr3_aa: CASSWDYNEQFF
j_call: TRBJ2-4; d_call: TRBD1; clone_size: few; v_call: TRBV29-1; cdr3_nt: TGCAGCGTTGGGACAGGGGGCATGGACATTCGGTACTTC; cdr3_aa: CSVGTGGMDIRYF
j_call: TRBJ1-4; d_call: -; clone_size: many; v_call: TRBV7-8; cdr3_nt: TGTGCCAGCCGTCCTAGAGGTGAAAAACTGTTTTTT; cdr3_aa: CASRPRGEKLFF
j_call: TRBJ2-2; d_call: TRBD2; clone_size: few; v_call: TRBV5-1; cdr3_nt: TGCGCCAGCAGCCGTAGCGGGCCCGCGAACACCGGGGAGCTGTTTTTT; cdr3_aa: CASSRSGPANTGELFF
j_call: TRBJ1-2; d_call: -; clone_size: few; v_call: TRBV27; cdr3_nt: TGTGCCAGCAGTTTTTCGGGGTTCACTAACTATGGCTACACCTTC; cdr3_aa: CASSFSGFTNYGYTF
j_call: TRBJ2-7; d_call: TRBD1; clone_size: few; v_call: TRBV7-8; cdr3_nt: TGTGCCAGCAGTCGCAATCCGGGACAGGGGGTCTACGAGCAGTACTTC; cdr3_aa: CASSRNPGQGVYEQYF
j_call: TRBJ1-1; d_call: -; clone_size: -; v_call: TRBV20-1; cdr3_nt: TGCAGAGCTAGGGTAGGGAGGAACACTGAAGCTTTCTTT; cdr3_aa: CRARVGRNTEAFF
j_call: TRBJ1-1; d_call: -; clone_size: -; v_call: TRBV29-1; cdr3_nt: TGCAGCGTTGCAGGATCCACTGAAGCTTTCTTT; cdr3_aa: CSVAGSTEAFF
j_call: TRBJ1-5; d_call: -; clone_size: many; v_call: TRBV12-3/TRBV12-4; cdr3_nt: TGTGCCAGCAGTGCCCTCCCGGTTGCGAATCAGCCCCAGCATTTT; cdr3_aa: CASSALPVANQPQHF
j_call: TRBJ2-7; d_call: TRBD2; clone_size: few; v_call: TRBV5-6; cdr3_nt: TGTGCCAGCAGCTTAGCCGGGACTAGCGTCCACGAGCAGTACTTC; cdr3_aa: CASSLAGTSVHEQYF
j_call: TRBJ1-5; d_call: -; clone_size: -; v_call: TRBV20-1; cdr3_nt: TGCAGTGCTAGAAAGGTCGGCAATCAGCCCCAGCATTTT; cdr3_aa: CSARKVGNQPQHF
j_call: TRBJ1-4; d_call: -; clone_size: -; v_call: TRBV2; cdr3_nt: TGTGCCAGCAGCCGTTTGACGGCCGCAACTAATGAAAAACTGTTTTTT; cdr3_aa: CASSRLTAATNEKLFF
j_call: TRBJ2-7; d_call: -; clone_size: -; v_call: TRBV4-2; cdr3_nt: TGTGCCAGCAGCCAAGATTCCCGGGGGACCTCCTACGAGCAGTACTTC; cdr3_aa: CASSQDSRGTSYEQYF
j_call: TRBJ2-7; d_call: -; clone_size: -; v_call: TRBV5-1; cdr3_nt: TGCGCCAGCAGCTTGGTCCTTTCTAGGGCCCCGGAAATGTACGAGCAGTACTTC; cdr3_aa: CASSLVLSRAPEMYEQYF
j_call: TRBJ1-5; d_call: -; clone_size: few; v_call: TRBV27; cdr3_nt: TGTGCCAGCAGTTTGGTAAGCCTAGGACAGCCCCAGCATTTT; cdr3_aa: CASSLVSLGQPQHF
j_call: TRBJ2-2; d_call: -; clone_size: -; v_call: TRBV7-3; cdr3_nt: TGTGCCAGCAGCCTGGCCCCGCTAGACGTCACCGGGGAGCTGTTTTTT; cdr3_aa: CASSLAPLDVTGELFF
j_call: TRBJ2-7; d_call: TRBD2; clone_size: many; v_call: TRBV29-1; cdr3_nt: TGCAGCGTTACTCGATGGGAGGGAGGGCCTGACGAGCAGTACTTC; cdr3_aa: CSVTRWEGGPDEQYF
j_call: TRBJ2-1; d_call: TRBD2; clone_size: -; v_call: TRBV14; cdr3_nt: TGTGCCAGCAGCGGGACTAGCGGTACCTTAAGCTCCTACAATGAGCAGTTCTTC; cdr3_aa: CASSGTSGTLSSYNEQFF
j_call: TRBJ2-7; d_call: -; clone_size: -; v_call: TRBV19; cdr3_nt: TGTGCCAGTAGTATTCAGAGCTCCTACGAGCAGTACTTC; cdr3_aa: CASSIQSSYEQYF
j_call: TRBJ2-7; d_call: TRBD1; clone_size: many; v_call: TRBV24-1; cdr3_nt: TGTGCCACCAGCGGGGACAGCTACGAGCAGTACTTC; cdr3_aa: CATSGDSYEQYF
j_call: TRBJ2-5; d_call: -; clone_size: -; v_call: TRBV20-1; cdr3_nt: TGCAGTGCCCGAACGCCGGAAGAGACCCAGTACTTC; cdr3_aa: CSARTPEETQYF
j_call: TRBJ2-2; d_call: -; clone_size: many; v_call: TRBV12-3/TRBV12-4; cdr3_nt: TGTGCCAGCAGTTTTCGGGTCATCGGGGAGCTGTTTTTT; cdr3_aa: CASSFRVIGELFF
j_call: TRBJ2-7; d_call: -; clone_size: few; v_call: TRBV12-3/TRBV12-4; cdr3_nt: TGTGCCAGCGAAGTTTCGTCGGGAAGCTACGAGCAGTACTTC; cdr3_aa: CASEVSSGSYEQYF
j_call: TRBJ1-2; d_call: -; clone_size: -; v_call: TRBV12-3/TRBV12-4; cdr3_nt: TGTGCCAGCAGAGTCGAGGGGTCTGGCTACACCTTC; cdr3_aa: CASRVEGSGYTF
j_call: TRBJ2-1; d_call: -; clone_size: many; v_call: TRBV12-3/TRBV12-4; cdr3_nt: TGTGCCAGCAGAACCCGGGAGTCAACGCTCAATGAGCAGTTCTTC; cdr3_aa: CASRTRESTLNEQFF
j_call: TRBJ1-5; d_call: -; clone_size: many; v_call: TRBV20-1; cdr3_nt: TGCAGTGCTAGAGACCTCGCCGGAAGCAATCAGCCCCAGCATTTT; cdr3_aa: CSARDLAGSNQPQHF
j_call: TRBJ2-7; d_call: TRBD2; clone_size: few; v_call: TRBV5-1; cdr3_nt: TGCGCCAGCAGCGTGCTGGCTAGCGGGTCCTACGAGCAGTACTTC; cdr3_aa: CASSVLASGSYEQYF
j_call: TRBJ2-7; d_call: TRBD2; clone_size: few; v_call: TRBV12-3/TRBV12-4; cdr3_nt: TGTGCCAGCAGTTTGGGGACTACCACCTACGAGCAGTACTTC; cdr3_aa: CASSLGTTTYEQYF
j_call: TRBJ2-4; d_call: -; clone_size: few; v_call: TRBV25-1; cdr3_nt: TGTGCCAGCAGTGCGGCGACGGTGGGGAACATTCAGTACTTC; cdr3_aa: CASSAATVGNIQYF